The sequence of this T cell receptor (beta chain) was determined in a study of T cell repertoires in cytomegalovirus infection. The wider study: Matching HLA type and CMV infection were both indicated by public TCR beta signatures.

TCRdb independently ran MiXCR on the reads; one entry per CDR3 protein. Among approximately 1,000,000 distinct CDR3 sequences listed, 30% to 40% were seen once. Regarding the study as a whole: CMV carriers with the relevant HLA were identified by cumulative public TCR beta family frequency.

The CDR3 is 13 residues long. The V and J ends lost 7 bases and 5 bases respectively, with 14 bases between them. CDR1 LNHDA and CDR2 SQIVND come from the germline V gene (reference sequence). This clonotype appeared a few times. Its antigen is as yet unknown. V and J are TRBV19 and TRBJ1-2; no clear D. The source material was cultured CD8+ T cells from PBMCs, sampled from culture after CMV antigen stimulation. This TCR was sampled from a human donor in good health (CMV status not recorded). Some clones in this sample may be carry-over from other donors' samples. CDR3 DNA: TGTGCCAGTACCCCTTCCCGAAGGTATGGCTACACCTTC. It translates to CASTPSRRYGYTF.